This TCR beta chain was obtained from a study of T cell clusters in autoimmune cytopenias. General study findings and limits: Primary autoimmune cytopenia patients seemingly lacked the physiological T cell clusters found in healthy donors. TRB repertoire shifts in secondary cytopenia and chronic lymphocytic leukemia mostly reflected lymphoma, not autoimmunity. No cluster-lack signature appeared between secondary cytopenia and chronic lymphocytic leukemia patients, apparently due to lymphoma masking.

TRB was amplified from 250 ng of peripheral blood genomic DNA per sample. CDR3 size: 15 residues. In germline, CDR1 is SGHDT, CDR2 YYEEEE. Multiplex touch-down PCR amplified TRB using TRB-A and TRB-B pools in one tube. TCRdb re-called the multiplex PCR reads and gives one entry per CDR3 protein, without DNA. The record lists a few thousand distinct CDR3 sequences, of which the ten most abundant hold 2.5% to 3.5%. According to its frequency, this clonotype is medium-sized. Its antigen is unidentified. This receptor was obtained from a human donor with an autoimmune cytopenia or autoimmune hepatitis (not recorded which). The sample comprised peripheral blood. The chain carries TRBV5-6 and TRBJ1-2; the D call of TRBD1 rests on TCRdb alone, since no DNA is present to check it. CDR3 sequence reads: CASSLGTAFNYGYTF.